One and the same sample provided the 13 T cell receptor beta chains below, sequenced in a study of vaccination and CD4 T cells after COVID-19. These receptors are not linked to any known antigen. Indicated treatment: approximately 10-day PBMC culture with coronavirus spike peptide pools or control peptides (ViraFEST assay). The study sequenced cultured CD4+ T cell DNA using the Oncomine TCR Beta short-read assay. TCRdb re-called the PCR reads through MiXCR, storing one row per CDR3 protein. The data show 8,500 to 13,000 distinct CDR3 sequences, with 25% to 40% seen just once and around 8% held by the top ten. Input material: CD4+ T cells from blood, cultured in vitro. These receptors came from a human donor who had recovered from COVID-19.

The chain links TRBV27 to TRBJ2-7, with D possibly called TRBD1 or TRBD2 (5 bases each). CDR3 length: 11 residues. V was cut by 11 bases and J by 2 bases, with 10 bases left in between. Germline CDR1 MNHEY, CDR2 SMNVEV (reference sequence). CDR3 nucleotide sequence: TGTGCCCCCCCGGGGCCCTACGAGCAGTACTTC. It specifies CAPPGPYEQYF.

The chain uses TRBV9 and TRBJ2-6, with TRBD1 matching 7 bases. V was clipped by 2 bases and J by 4 bases; unmatched bases: 3. This CDR3 contains 15 residues. Germline-derived CDR1 and CDR2 are SGDLS and YYNGEE. The DNA for the CDR3 is TGTGCCAGCAGCGTCACAGGGGCAGGGGCCAACGTCCTGACTTTC. This encodes CASSVTGAGANVLTF.

The chain couples TRBV7-9 to TRBJ1-2; no clear D. The V gene lost 5 bases and the J gene lost 3 bases, with 13 bases spanning the gap. The CDR3 contains 14 residues. The V gene's germline CDR1 is SEHNR and CDR2 FQNEAQ (reference sequence). The CDR3 DNA follows: TGTGCCAGCAGCCGCGCGGGTCTACACTATGGCTACACCTTC. This encodes CASSRAGLHYGYTF.

For the CDR3, the DNA is TGTGCCAGCAGCGCCGCCGGGGGATACACCGGGGAGCTGTTTTTT. Translating gives CASSAAGGYTGELFF. This sequence joins TRBV7-2 and TRBJ2-2; D possibly corresponds to TRBD2 (6 bases). This CDR3 is 15 amino acids long. The germline gives CDR1 SGHTA, CDR2 FQGNSA. The V gene lost 5 bases and the J gene lost 3 bases, with 13 bases spanning the gap. The whole variable domain, remainder taken from reference TRBV7-2 and TRBJ2-2, is GAGVSQSPSNKVTEKGKDVELRCDPISGHTALYWYRQSLGQGLEFLIYFQGNSAPDKSGLPSDRFSAERTGGSVSTLTIQRTQQEDSAVYLCASSAAGGYTGELFFGEGSRLTVL.

In this sample, this clonotype turned up a few times. The CDR3 coding sequence is TGCAGTGCTCCGCGGACAGGGTTGAACACTGAAGCTTTCTTT. It encodes CSAPRTGLNTEAFF. The chain recombines TRBV20-1 with TRBJ1-1; 8 bases are a match to TRBD1. CDR1 and CDR2 from the germline V gene are DFQATT and SNEGSKA (reference sequence). J gave up 0 bases and V 5 bases, and 5 bases lay outside the gene matches. The CDR3 consists of 14 residues.

This sequence joins TRBV20-1 and TRBJ1-4; 7 bases map to TRBD1. Germline-derived CDR1 and CDR2 are DFQATT and SNEGSKA (reference sequence). With 1 base clipped from V and 8 bases from J, the junction kept 1 base outside the gene matches. This CDR3 contains 12 residues. In DNA form, the CDR3 reads TGCAGTGCTAGAGGACAGGGCGAAAAACTGTTTTTT. It is translated as CSARGQGEKLFF.

This clonotype turned up a few times. Here the CDR3 DNA reads TGCGCCAGCAGCCAAGATTGGGAGGGCAATCAGCCCCAGCATTTT. This sequence encodes CASSQDWEGNQPQHF. The chain links TRBV4-3 to TRBJ1-5; no definite D call. Trimming took 0 bases from V and 2 from J, leaving 8 bases between them. Germline CDR1 and CDR2: LGHNA and YSLEER. The CDR3 spans 15 residues.

This clonotype is judged medium-sized. The rearrangement joins TRBV10-3 to TRBJ1-2; a weak D match, TRBD1 (5 bases). V shed 6 bases and J shed 2 bases, with 10 bases lying between them. The CDR3 extends over 13 amino acids. Germline CDR1 and CDR2: ENHRY and SYGVKD. The CDR3 protein is CAIRDTPNYGYTF. The CDR3 nucleotides read TGTGCCATCAGGGACACACCGAACTATGGCTACACCTTC.

In this sample, this clonotype turned up a few times. This chain links TRBV7-2 with TRBJ1-6, with TRBD1 matching 8 bases. CDR3 size: 15 residues. Trimming at V came to 2 bases and at J to 7 bases, leaving 4 bases not matched to a gene. CDR1 and CDR2 (germline): SGHTA, FQGNSA. The chain's CDR3 is CASSLQGATNSPLHF. In DNA, the CDR3 is TGTGCCAGCAGCTTACAGGGGGCGACGAATTCACCCCTCCACTTT.

This clonotype was observed a handful of times. The chain is built from TRBV11-3 and TRBJ2-1, with 7 nucleotides matching TRBD2. Germline-derived CDR1 and CDR2 are SGHNT and YENEEA. Trimming cost V 0 bases and J 8 bases; bases outside gene matches: 4. CDR3 length equals 14 residues. CDR3 protein: CASSLDPAGHEQFF. CDR3 nucleotides: TGTGCCAGCAGCTTAGATCCAGCGGGACATGAGCAGTTCTTC.

The rearrangement joins TRBV6-2 or TRBV6-3 to TRBJ1-1; D is uncertain. V shed 6 bases and J shed 7 bases, with 12 bases lying between them. Germline V gene sequence: CDR1 MNHEY, CDR2 SVGEGT. The CDR3 runs to 12 residues. DNA for the CDR3: TGTGCCAGCAGAGGTCCAGGAGGTGAAGCTTTCTTT. Amino acids: CASRGPGGEAFF.

The chain recombines TRBV3-1 with TRBJ2-3; TRBD2 matches 12 bases. The V and J ends lost 4 bases and 0 bases, in that order; junction bases with no gene match: 2. From germline, CDR1 is LGHDT and CDR2 YNNKEL (reference sequence). The CDR3 length is 16 residues. The CDR3: CASSRTSGVSTDTQYF. CDR3 coding DNA: TGTGCCAGCAGCCGGACTAGCGGGGTGAGCACAGATACGCAGTATTTT.

The V gene is TRBV5-6, the J gene TRBJ1-5; 8 positions agree with TRBD1. Losses at the gene ends were 2 bases for V and 3 bases for J; bases not matched to a gene: 10. The CDR3 totals 17 residues. Per germline, CDR1 SGHDT and CDR2 YYEEEE. The CDR3 loop reads CASSLRTGGPLNQPQHF. DNA for the CDR3: TGTGCCAGCAGCTTACGCACAGGGGGACCACTCAATCAGCCCCAGCATTTT. The full variable domain, its missing parts supplied by reference TRBV5-6 and TRBJ1-5, is DAGVTQSPTHLIKTRGQQVTLRCSPKSGHDTVSWYQQALGQGPQFIFQYYEEEERQRGNFPDRFSGHQFPNYSSELNVNALLLGDSALYLCASSLRTGGPLNQPQHFGDGTRLSIL.